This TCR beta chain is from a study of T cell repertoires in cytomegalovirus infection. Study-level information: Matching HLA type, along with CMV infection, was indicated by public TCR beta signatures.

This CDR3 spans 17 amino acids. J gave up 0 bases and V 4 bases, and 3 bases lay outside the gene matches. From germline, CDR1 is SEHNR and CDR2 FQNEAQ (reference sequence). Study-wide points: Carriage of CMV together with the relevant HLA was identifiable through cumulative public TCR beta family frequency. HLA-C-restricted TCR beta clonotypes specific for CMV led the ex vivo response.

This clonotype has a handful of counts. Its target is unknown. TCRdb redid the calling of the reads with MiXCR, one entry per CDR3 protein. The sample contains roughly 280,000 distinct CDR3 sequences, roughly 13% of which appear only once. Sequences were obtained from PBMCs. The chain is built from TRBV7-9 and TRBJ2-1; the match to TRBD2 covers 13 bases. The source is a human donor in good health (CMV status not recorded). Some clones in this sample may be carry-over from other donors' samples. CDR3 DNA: TGTGCCAGCAGCTCGGGACTAGCGGGGATCTCCTACAATGAGCAGTTCTTC. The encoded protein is CASSSGLAGISYNEQFF.